What follows describes a single T cell receptor (beta chain). Its matching antigen is unknown. This specimen belongs to a study of shared clonotypes between healthy human individuals. Study details: Donors, aged 18 to 49, were two women and a few men. Each donor contributed plates that comprised three CD4 naive, three CD4 memory, two CD8 naive and one CD8 memory.

Study-level results: Among the subsets, naive ones generally showed larger estimated richness than memory ones.

Here immunoSEQ multiplex PCR was the method, and the copy in TCRdb shows in-frame clones only, minus some. Of fewer than 1.6 million clones listed, approximately 98.5% were seen once; the top ten hold approximately 0.38%. Healthy adults negative for HIV, lacking recent acute infections or vaccinations, served as donors. The CDR3 totals 14 residues. Trimming shortened V by 2 bases and J by 5 bases, and 13 bases separated the two germline ends. Germline loops: CDR1 SGDLS, CDR2 YYNGEE. Input material: naive CD4+ T cells sorted from blood. As for subset: CD45RA+ positively selected. The chain uses TRBV9 and TRBJ2-5, with D perhaps being TRBD1 or TRBD2 (5 bases each). The clonotype originates from a man between 25 and 39 years old in good health. This CDR3 reads CASSVGPRGETQYF. CDR3 DNA: TGTGCCAGCAGCGTCGGTCCCCGGGGCGAGACCCAGTACTTC.